Detailed here is one TCR beta chain. The antigen is not known. This sample stems from a study of cytomegalovirus exposure and HLA in healthy donors. The PCR used 60 Vbeta and 13 Jbeta primers. In the study's own analysis: In a later analysis, the count reached approximately 80 million unique TCR beta chains, with roughly 11 million shared. TCRdb's table, derived via immunoSEQ multiplex PCR, lists solely in-frame clones and lacks some. Clone size and V and J calls were adopted from that table, with D and trimming inferred from the DNA. This sample has under 200,000 clones, with over 70% found just once. Study-wide results and caveats: Cytomegalovirus-associated status was assigned to about 160 TCR beta chains. Later genetic work tied a missense DCLRE1C variant to beta-chain V and J trimming. Later analysis suggested links between common viral pathogens and several top significant clusters.

The germline CDR1 and CDR2 sequences are SGHDT and YYEEEE. V shed 4 bases, J shed 3 bases, and the junction held 6 bases outside the gene matches. This CDR3 region has 15 residues. The clonotype was recovered from a man aged 18 to 30 in good health and CMV-seropositive. The chain combines TRBV5-6 with TRBJ2-7; 11 nucleotides line up with TRBD2. The source material was PBMCs. The CDR3 loop reads CASSRRLAGRYEQYF. CDR3 sequence (DNA): TGTGCCAGCAGCCGCCGACTAGCGGGGCGCTACGAGCAGTACTTC.